A single sample is the source of the 2 T cell receptor beta chains below, sequenced in a study of CD8 T cells in ankylosing spondylitis. TCRdb processed the 5' RACE reads anew with MiXCR; each CDR3 protein has one entry. The sample includes 100,000 to 150,000 distinct CDR3 sequences, about a sixth of them seen just once. Antigen specificity for these receptors is unknown. Points from the study as a whole: Characteristic of ankylosing spondylitis blood, it appeared, was a TCR beta motif comprising several highly homologous variants.

The material sequenced was blood, either unsorted or a sorted T cell fraction (not recorded which). These receptors originate from a male donor with ankylosing spondylitis.

This clonotype was picked up many times. The chain couples TRBV7-2 to TRBJ1-5; D call uncertain. This CDR3 is built from 15 residues. Germline lookup yields CDR1 SGHTA and CDR2 FQGNSA. Trimming cost V 2 bases and J 7 bases, with 15 bases left between them. CDR3 sequence reads: CASSLSSASGQPQHF. The CDR3 DNA reads TGTGCCAGCAGCTTATCGTCGGCCTCCGGACAGCCCCAGCATTTT. Drawing the rest from reference TRBV7-2 and TRBJ1-5, the complete variable domain is GAGVSQSPSNKVTEKGKDVELRCDPISGHTALYWYRQSLGQGLEFLIYFQGNSAPDKSGLPSDRFSAERTGGSVSTLTIQRTQQEDSAVYLCASSLSSASGQPQHFGDGTRLSIL.

A note on this clonotype: One junction end disagrees with the germline gene, perhaps due to a read error. The chain is built from TRBV29-1 and TRBJ1-5; D possibly corresponds to TRBD1 (5 bases). CDR1 is SQVTM, CDR2 ANQGSEA, per germline. The length of the CDR3 is 11 residues. Written as DNA, the CDR3 is TGCAGCGTTGAAGATGAGTGGGGCCGCTTATTT. Translated: CSVEDEWGRLF. Variable domain in full (rest from reference TRBV29-1 and TRBJ1-5): SAVISQKPSRDICQRGTSLTIQCQVDSQVTMMFWYRQQPGQSLTLIATANQGSEATYESGFVIDKFPISRPNLTFSTLTVSNMSPEDSSIYLCSVEDEWGRLFGDGTRLSIL.